This TCR beta chain came from a study of blood T cell repertoires in COVID-19 (dated by TCRdb to between 2020 and 2021). Background on the whole study: Samples covering the acute and convalescent phases of COVID-19 were provided by collaborators in the United States, Italy and Spain. The material from the prospective study consisted of cDNA or gDNA derived from T cells, B-cell-depleted T cells, or PBMCs. Subjects who had been exposed to COVID-19, were actively infected with it, or had recovered from it provided the deeply sampled blood TCRbeta repertoires that made up the dataset. A freely available public database, intended as a resource for researchers studying the immune response to SARS-CoV-2, is where the repertoires were released. The samples were drawn from the first 160 participants of the ongoing ImmuneRACE study and from 950 to 1,500 subjects provided by 6 global collaborators. The sample metadata nearly always contained a de-identified subject ID, COVID-19 status, age in years and sex. Where available, HLA class I and class II types were obtained from metadata supplied by the sample provider rather than from assay-based typing.

The immunoSEQ Assay, a bias-controlled multiplex PCR, was used to amplify TCRbeta CDR3 regions from genomic DNA. From the authors' description of their analysis: Within the assay, amplification of reference gene primers was used to estimate how many nucleated cells each sample contained. To quantify the absolute abundance of each unique TCRbeta CDR3 rearrangement, sequence reads were collapsed and filtered. For each sample, productive Simpson clonality was calculated as the square root of Simpson's diversity index across productive rearrangements. TCRdb holds this immuneACCESS table with in-frame rearrangements only. Some clones are missing; in checked studies, unresolved V genes explain under half, and the rest has no known cause. The V and J calls and the clone size are those of that table, but D and trimming were determined from the DNA. Here the sample has a few hundred thousand clones; roughly nine tenths occur a single time. The ten top clones hold approximately 4% of the sample.

Details on this clone: The specificity of this receptor is unknown. Base qualities are not recorded, but no much larger clone differs from it by a single base.

The germline V end is reduced by 2 bases and the J end by 5 bases; junction bases left unmatched: 6. Including cysteine and phenylalanine, the CDR3 has 15 amino acids. The CDR3 DNA has 45 bases and is translated from base 1. For CDR1 and CDR2, the germline V gene lists SGHNT and YENEEA. Each collaborating institution followed its own protocols to collect whole blood in K2EDTA tubes. For TCRbeta analysis, collaborator samples were shipped as frozen whole blood, as isolated PBMCs, or as DNA extracted from either sample type. Broader findings and caveats from the paper: The amount of clinical and demographic metadata varied by source and participant and was provided uncurated.

The sequence derives from a man in his late teens or twenties with active or convalescent COVID-19. The chain employs TRBV11-3 and TRBJ2-1, and TRBD2 aligns with 7 junction nucleotides. Sequencing was performed on peripheral blood. The CDR3 is CASSLKGLLHNEQFF. Here is the DNA: TGTGCCAGCAGCTTAAAGGGACTACTTCACAATGAGCAGTTCTTC.